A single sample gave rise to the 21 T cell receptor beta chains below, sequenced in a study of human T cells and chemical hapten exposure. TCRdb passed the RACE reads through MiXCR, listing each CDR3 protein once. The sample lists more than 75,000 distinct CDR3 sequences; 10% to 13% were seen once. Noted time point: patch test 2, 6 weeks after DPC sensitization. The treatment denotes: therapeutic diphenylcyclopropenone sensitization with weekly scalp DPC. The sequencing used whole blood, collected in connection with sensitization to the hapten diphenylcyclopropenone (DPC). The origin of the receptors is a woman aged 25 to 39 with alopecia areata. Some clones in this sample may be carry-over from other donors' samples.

CDR3 bases: TGCAGCGTGAGACCTCAGGAGTCCGCTTTCTTT. It translates to CSVRPQESAFF. The chain combines TRBV29-1 with TRBJ1-1; D is unclear. The CDR3 contains 11 residues. CDR1 is SQVTM, CDR2 ANQGSEA, per germline. Trimming removed 6 bases from V and 11 bases from J, with 16 bases in between.

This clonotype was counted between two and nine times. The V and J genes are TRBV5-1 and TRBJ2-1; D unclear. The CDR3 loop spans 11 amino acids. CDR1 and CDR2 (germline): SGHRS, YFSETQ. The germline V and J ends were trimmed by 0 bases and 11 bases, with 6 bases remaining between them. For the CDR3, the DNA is TGCGCCAGCAGCTTGGAGGAAAAGCAGTTCTTC. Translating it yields CASSLEEKQFF.

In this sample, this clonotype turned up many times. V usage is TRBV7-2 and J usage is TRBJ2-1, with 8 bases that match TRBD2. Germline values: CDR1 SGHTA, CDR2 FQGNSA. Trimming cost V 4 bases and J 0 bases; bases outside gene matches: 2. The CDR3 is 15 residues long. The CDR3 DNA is TGTGCCAGCAGCTGGCTAGCGGGCTCCTACAATGAGCAGTTCTTC. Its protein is CASSWLAGSYNEQFF.

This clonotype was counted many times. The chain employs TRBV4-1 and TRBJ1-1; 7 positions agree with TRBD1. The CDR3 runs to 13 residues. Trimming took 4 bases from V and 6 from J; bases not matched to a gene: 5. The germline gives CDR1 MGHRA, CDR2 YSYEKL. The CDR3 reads CASSLLQGAEAFF. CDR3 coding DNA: TGCGCCAGCAGCCTCCTGCAGGGGGCTGAAGCTTTCTTT.

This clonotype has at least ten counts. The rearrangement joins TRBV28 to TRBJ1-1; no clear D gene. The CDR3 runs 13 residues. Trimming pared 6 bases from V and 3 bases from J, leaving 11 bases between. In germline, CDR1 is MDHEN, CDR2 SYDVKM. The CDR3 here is CASRTTVDTEAFF. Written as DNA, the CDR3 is TGTGCCAGCAGAACGACGGTCGACACTGAAGCTTTCTTT.

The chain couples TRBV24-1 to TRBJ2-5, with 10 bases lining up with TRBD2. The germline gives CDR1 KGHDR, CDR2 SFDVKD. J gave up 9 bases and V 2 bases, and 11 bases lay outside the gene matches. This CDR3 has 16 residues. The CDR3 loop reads CATSDSRLAGGQAQYF. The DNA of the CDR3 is TGTGCCACCAGTGATTCCCGACTAGCGGGTGGGCAGGCCCAGTACTTC.

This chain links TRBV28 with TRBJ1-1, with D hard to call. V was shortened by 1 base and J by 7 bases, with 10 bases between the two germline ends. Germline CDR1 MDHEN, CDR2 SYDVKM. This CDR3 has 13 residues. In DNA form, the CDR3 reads TGTGCCAGCAGTTTATTCCGGACCAATGAAGCTTTCTTT. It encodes CASSLFRTNEAFF.

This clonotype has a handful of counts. CDR3 sequence (DNA): TGTGCCAGCAGTCGCCGCGGGGGGACTAATGAAAAACTGTTTTTT. It yields the protein CASSRRGGTNEKLFF. V usage is TRBV11-2 and J usage is TRBJ1-4; tentative D call: TRBD1 (5 bases). CDR1 and CDR2 from the germline V gene are SGHAT and FQNNGV. The CDR3 runs 15 residues. Trimming took off 6 bases at V and 2 bases at J, with 13 bases between the two ends.

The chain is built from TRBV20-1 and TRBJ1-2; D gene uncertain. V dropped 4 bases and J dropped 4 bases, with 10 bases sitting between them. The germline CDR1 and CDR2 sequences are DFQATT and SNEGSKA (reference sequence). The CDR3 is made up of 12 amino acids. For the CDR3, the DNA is TGCAGTGCTATGGTGGATATCTATGGCTACACCTTC. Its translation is CSAMVDIYGYTF.

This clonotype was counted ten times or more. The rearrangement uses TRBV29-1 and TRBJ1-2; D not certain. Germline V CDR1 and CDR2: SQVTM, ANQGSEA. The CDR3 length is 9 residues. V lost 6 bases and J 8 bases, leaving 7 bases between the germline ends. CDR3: CSVDGGYTF. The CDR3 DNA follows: TGCAGCGTGGACGGGGGCTACACCTTC.

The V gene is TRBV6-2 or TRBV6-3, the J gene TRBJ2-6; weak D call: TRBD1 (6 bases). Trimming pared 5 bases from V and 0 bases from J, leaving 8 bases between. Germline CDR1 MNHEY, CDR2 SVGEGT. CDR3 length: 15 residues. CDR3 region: CASSDRLSGANVLTF. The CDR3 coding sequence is TGTGCCAGCAGTGACAGGCTCTCTGGGGCCAACGTCCTGACTTTC.

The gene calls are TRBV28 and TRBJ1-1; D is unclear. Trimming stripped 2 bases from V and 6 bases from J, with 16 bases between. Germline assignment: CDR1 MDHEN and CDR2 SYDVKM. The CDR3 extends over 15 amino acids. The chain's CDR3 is CASSLAVPVAAEAFF. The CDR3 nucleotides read TGTGCCAGCAGTTTAGCGGTCCCGGTGGCCGCTGAAGCTTTCTTT.

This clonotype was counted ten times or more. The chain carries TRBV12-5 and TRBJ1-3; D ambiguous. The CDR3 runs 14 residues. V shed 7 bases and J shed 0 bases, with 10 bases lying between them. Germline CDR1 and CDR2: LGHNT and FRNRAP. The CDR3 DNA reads TGTGCTAGTGCCGCGCACCTCTCTGGAAACACCATATATTTT. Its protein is CASAAHLSGNTIYF.

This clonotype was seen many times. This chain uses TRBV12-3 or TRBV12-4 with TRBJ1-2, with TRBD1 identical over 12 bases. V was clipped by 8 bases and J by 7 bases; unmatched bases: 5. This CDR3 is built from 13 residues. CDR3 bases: TGTGCCAGCCGGCCGGGACAGGGGGCTGGCTACACCTTC. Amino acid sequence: CASRPGQGAGYTF.

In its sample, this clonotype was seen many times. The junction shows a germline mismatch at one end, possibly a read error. The DNA of the CDR3 is TGTGCCAGCAGGGAAGCGGGAGTCCCTACCGATGAGCAGTTCTTC. Amino acid sequence: CASREAGVPTDEQFF. The chain recombines TRBV2 with TRBJ2-1; 8 nucleotides agree with TRBD2. CDR1 is SNHLY, CDR2 FYNNEI, per germline. The CDR3 covers 15 residues.

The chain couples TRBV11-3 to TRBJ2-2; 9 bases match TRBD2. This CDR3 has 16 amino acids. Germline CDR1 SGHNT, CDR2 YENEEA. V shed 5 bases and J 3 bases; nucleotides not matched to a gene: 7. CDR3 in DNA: TGTGCCAGCAGCCCCGCCGGGACTAGCTACACCGGGGAGCTGTTTTTT. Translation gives CASSPAGTSYTGELFF.

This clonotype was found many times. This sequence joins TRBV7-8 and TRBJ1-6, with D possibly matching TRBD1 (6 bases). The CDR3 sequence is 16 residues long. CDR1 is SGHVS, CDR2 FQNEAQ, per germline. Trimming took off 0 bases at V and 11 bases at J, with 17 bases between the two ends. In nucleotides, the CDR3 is TGTGCCAGCAGCTTAGCGCTTGGGGGCCCCTTGGCACCCCTCCACTTT. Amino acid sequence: CASSLALGGPLAPLHF.

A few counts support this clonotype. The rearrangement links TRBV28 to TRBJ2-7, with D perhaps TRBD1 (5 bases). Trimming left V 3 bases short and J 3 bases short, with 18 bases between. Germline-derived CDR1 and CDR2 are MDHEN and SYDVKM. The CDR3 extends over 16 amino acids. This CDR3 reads CASSFAWGSYNYEQYF. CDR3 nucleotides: TGTGCCAGCAGTTTCGCCTGGGGCAGCTACAACTACGAGCAGTACTTC.

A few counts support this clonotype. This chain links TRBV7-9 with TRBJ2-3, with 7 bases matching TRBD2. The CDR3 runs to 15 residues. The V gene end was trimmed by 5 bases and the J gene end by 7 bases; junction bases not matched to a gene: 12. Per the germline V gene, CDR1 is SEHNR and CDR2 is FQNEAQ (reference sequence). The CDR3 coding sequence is TGTGCCAGCAGCCCGGCCCGAGCGGGGACTCATACGCAGTATTTT. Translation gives CASSPARAGTHTQYF.

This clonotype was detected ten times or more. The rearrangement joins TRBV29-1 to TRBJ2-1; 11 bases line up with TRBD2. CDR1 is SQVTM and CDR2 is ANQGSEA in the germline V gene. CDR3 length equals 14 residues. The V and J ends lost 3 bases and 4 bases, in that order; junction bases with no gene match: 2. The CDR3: CSVELAGGYNEQFF. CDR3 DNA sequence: TGCAGCGTTGAGTTAGCGGGAGGGTACAATGAGCAGTTCTTC.

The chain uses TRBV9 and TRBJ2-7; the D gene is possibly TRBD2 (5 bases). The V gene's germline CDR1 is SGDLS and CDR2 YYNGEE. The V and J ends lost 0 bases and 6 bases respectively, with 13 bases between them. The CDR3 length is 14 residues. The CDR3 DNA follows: TGTGCCAGCAGCGTAGCCGGGGAACGAAGCGAGCAGTACTTC. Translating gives CASSVAGERSEQYF.